The source of this T cell receptor (beta chain) is a study of long-term antiretroviral therapy in people with HIV. This clone has a handful of counts. They ran version v3.0 of the immunoSEQ assay at survey level. This table comes from immunoSEQ multiplex PCR, and its TCRdb copy is limited to in-frame clones, with some not included. The sample lists tens of thousands of clones; roughly three quarters were seen once. V was shortened by 5 bases and J by 4 bases, with 5 bases between the two germline ends. Germline V gene lookup returns CDR1 MNHNS and CDR2 SASEGT. This CDR3 has 11 residues. Here the sequenced sample was unsorted PBMCs, taken 3.1 years after starting antiretroviral therapy. The origin of this receptor is a woman aged 45-65 years with HIV. The chain links TRBV6-1 to TRBJ1-2; D not resolved. For the CDR3, the DNA is TGTGCCAGCAGTCGGCTCTATGGCTACACCTTC. Translated: CASSRLYGYTF.